The next 29 T cell receptor beta chains were all read from a single sample in a study of cytomegalovirus exposure and HLA in healthy donors. The PCR made use of 60 Vbeta and 13 Jbeta primers. Profiled with immunoSEQ multiplex PCR; TCRdb holds only in-frame clones, not every one. The sample contains some 140,000 clones, 80% of which appear only once. The sequencing input was PBMCs. These receptors originate from a man aged 25-45 years in good health and CMV-seronegative.

The chain carries TRBV18 and TRBJ2-2; 7 bases agree with TRBD1. Looked up from germline, CDR1 is KGHSH and CDR2 is LQKENI. This CDR3 contains 18 residues. The V segment lost 2 bases and the J segment 1 base; nucleotides outside the gene matches: 10. CDR3 sequence reads: CASSPRRGGQRNTGELFF. CDR3 bases: TGTGCCAGCTCACCAAGGAGAGGGGGACAGAGGAACACCGGGGAGCTGTTTTTT.

As for this clone: Additional DNA sequences in this sample encode the identical CDR3. The rearrangement uses TRBV5-1 and TRBJ1-3; perhaps TRBD1 as D (6 bases). CDR3 size: 14 residues. Deletions cut 4 bases from V and 2 bases from J, with 10 bases between. Germline V gene sequence: CDR1 SGHRS, CDR2 YFSETQ. The CDR3: CASSPDRAGNTIYF. The CDR3 region has the DNA TGCGCCAGCAGCCCGGACAGAGCTGGAAACACCATATATTTT.

V gene TRBV30 combines with J gene TRBJ2-2, with TRBD2 matching over 12 bases. Trimming took 4 bases from V and 4 from J; bases not matched to a gene: 4. Germline values: CDR1 GTSNPN, CDR2 SVGIG (reference sequence). This CDR3 region has 15 residues. The CDR3 protein is CAWTRTSGITGELFF. The CDR3 DNA follows: TGTGCCTGGACAAGGACTAGCGGGATCACCGGGGAGCTGTTTTTT. Supplemented by reference TRBV30 and TRBJ2-2, the full variable domain reads SQTIHQWPATLVQPVGSPLSLECTVEGTSNPNLYWYRQAAGRGLQLLFYSVGIGQISSEVPQNLSASRPQDRQFILSSKKLLLSDSGFYLCAWTRTSGITGELFFGEGSRLTVL.

This clone was counted at least ten times. The CDR3 region has the DNA TGTGCCAGCAGTGACTCGGGGGGAAGCTCCTACAATGAGCAGTTCTTC. The encoded protein is CASSDSGGSSYNEQFF. V gene TRBV6-4 combines with J gene TRBJ2-1, with D perhaps TRBD2 (6 bases). The V end lost 0 bases, the J end lost 0 bases, and 9 bases lay between the germline ends. The CDR3 sequence is 16 residues long. The germline V gene encodes CDR1 MRHNA and CDR2 SNTAGT.

This rearrangement joins TRBV7-9 to TRBJ2-5; 8 bases are a match to TRBD2. The V segment lost 4 bases and the J segment 7 bases; nucleotides outside the gene matches: 11. The CDR3 spans 15 residues. From germline, CDR1 is SEHNR and CDR2 FQNEAQ (reference sequence). In DNA, the CDR3 is TGTGCCAGCAGCTCCGAGGGGACTAGTCTTGGGACCCAGTACTTC. This sequence encodes CASSSEGTSLGTQYF.

This chain connects TRBV30 to TRBJ2-7; TRBD1 might be the D (5 bases). CDR3 length equals 13 residues. Germline CDR1 is GTSNPN and CDR2 is SVGIG (reference sequence). The ends were cut back, 0 bases at V and 6 bases at J, with 12 bases in the middle. In DNA form, the CDR3 reads TGTGCCTGGAGTGTGACAGAAAAGGCCGAGCAGTACTTC. Translated, it gives CAWSVTEKAEQYF.

This chain joins TRBV7-6 and TRBJ2-2, with 9 bases matching TRBD2. CDR1 SGHVS and CDR2 FNYEAQ come from the germline V gene. The CDR3 runs 18 residues. Trimming took 4 bases from V and 1 from J; bases not matched to a gene: 10. The CDR3 loop reads CASSSKTRLAVNTGELFF. The CDR3 coding sequence is TGTGCCAGCAGCTCTAAAACGAGACTAGCGGTGAACACCGGGGAGCTGTTTTTT.

This chain connects TRBV5-1 to TRBJ2-1; 7 nucleotides agree with TRBD1. Germline CDR1 SGHRS, CDR2 YFSETQ. Unmatched junction bases numbered 6, after V lost 0 bases and J lost 0 bases. The CDR3 extends over 17 amino acids. The DNA for the CDR3 is TGCGCCAGCAGCTTGGGACGGTCAGGGGGCTCCTACAATGAGCAGTTCTTC. Its translation: CASSLGRSGGSYNEQFF.

V gene TRBV28 combines with J gene TRBJ1-2; D ambiguous. CDR3 length: 13 amino acids. V was cut by 7 bases and J by 0 bases, with 9 bases left in between. Germline CDR1 reads MDHEN; CDR2 reads SYDVKM. CDR3 in amino acids: CASNFLANYGYTF. CDR3 nucleotide sequence: TGTGCCAGCAATTTTTTAGCTAACTATGGCTACACCTTC.

The CDR3 here is CASRPLAGAYEQYF. The CDR3 coding sequence is TGTGCCAGTAGGCCTCTTGCGGGAGCCTACGAGCAGTACTTC. This rearrangement joins TRBV19 to TRBJ2-7; the match to TRBD2 covers 7 bases. Germline loops: CDR1 LNHDA, CDR2 SQIVND (reference sequence). The CDR3 totals 14 residues. V lost 6 bases and J lost 2; bases outside the gene matches: 7.

The chain combines TRBV7-8 with TRBJ1-1; maybe TRBD1 (5 bases). From germline, CDR1 is SGHVS and CDR2 FQNEAQ. CDR3 length: 13 amino acids. Trimming stripped 2 bases from V and 6 bases from J, with 10 bases between. CDR3 protein: CASSLIDRAEAFF. The CDR3 bases are TGTGCCAGCAGCTTAATAGACAGAGCTGAAGCTTTCTTT.

V gene TRBV11-2 combines with J gene TRBJ2-5, with D unclear. The germline V gene has CDR1 SGHAT and CDR2 FQNNGV. CDR3 size: 14 residues. The V and J ends lost 5 bases and 3 bases respectively, with 13 bases between them. The CDR3 DNA is TGTGCCAGCAGCCTACAGCTTCCCAAAGAGACCCAGTACTTC. Amino acid sequence: CASSLQLPKETQYF.

This clone was seen only once. The rearrangement uses TRBV28 and TRBJ1-1; weak D call: TRBD1 (5 bases). From germline, CDR1 is MDHEN and CDR2 SYDVKM. V gave up 7 bases and J gave up 1 base, with 16 bases separating them. The CDR3 runs 15 residues. CDR3 nucleotide sequence: TGTGCCAGCACTTCTGGAGGGGTGAAGAACACTGAAGCTTTCTTT. It translates to CASTSGGVKNTEAFF.

This clone has a handful of counts. This chain joins TRBV28 and TRBJ2-7, with TRBD1 identical over 10 bases. Germline lookup yields CDR1 MDHEN and CDR2 SYDVKM. There are 15 residues in the CDR3. V trimming: 5 bases; J trimming: 3 bases; junction bases outside the gene matches: 7. CDR3 in DNA: TGTGCCAGCAGTACCGGGACAGGGGTCTTCTACGAGCAGTACTTC. The encoded protein is CASSTGTGVFYEQYF.

The chain links TRBV5-5 to TRBJ2-3, with 7 bases matching TRBD1. Per the germline V gene, CDR1 is SGHKS and CDR2 is YYEKEE (reference sequence). V lost 2 bases, J lost 3 bases, and 6 bases stayed unmatched. The CDR3 is 15 residues long. The CDR3 sequence: CASSFLGQETDTQYF. The CDR3 DNA reads TGTGCCAGCAGCTTCCTTGGACAGGAAACAGATACGCAGTATTTT.

This sequence joins TRBV5-1 and TRBJ2-3; maybe TRBD1 (6 bases). The germline CDR1 and CDR2 sequences are SGHRS and YFSETQ. Trimming removed 7 bases from V and 6 bases from J, with 15 bases in between. The CDR3 consists of 13 residues. CDR3 coding DNA: TGCGCCAGCGCGAGGGCAGGGGTGGATACGCAGTATTTT. Amino acids: CASARAGVDTQYF. Filled out from reference TRBV5-1 and TRBJ2-3, the complete variable domain reads KAGVTQTPRYLIKTRGQQVTLSCSPISGHRSVSWYQQTPGQGLQFLFEYFSETQRNKGNFPGRFSGRQFSNSRSEMNVSTLELGDSALYLCASARAGVDTQYFGPGTRLTVL.

CDR3 sequence (DNA): TGTGCCAGCAGCCCCGGGAGGGCGATCTACGAGCAGTACTTC. It yields the protein CASSPGRAIYEQYF. The genes are TRBV7-9 and TRBJ2-7; 8 positions match TRBD2. The CDR3 spans 14 residues. J gave up 3 bases and V 5 bases, and 6 bases lay outside the gene matches. CDR1 and CDR2 (germline): SEHNR, FQNEAQ (reference sequence).

CDR3 protein: CASSERTGGSEAFF. CDR3 nucleotides: TGCGCCAGCAGTGAGAGGACAGGGGGGAGTGAAGCTTTCTTT. V usage is TRBV10-1 and J usage is TRBJ1-1; 10 nucleotides align to TRBD1. The CDR3 loop spans 14 amino acids. Trimming cost V 2 bases and J 7 bases; bases outside gene matches: 4. CDR1 WNHNN and CDR2 SYGVQD come from the germline V gene (reference sequence).

This clone was seen a few times. This chain joins TRBV28 and TRBJ2-5, with TRBD1 as a possible D gene (8 bases). Germline V CDR1 and CDR2: MDHEN, SYDVKM. V was cut by 3 bases and J by 5 bases, with 31 bases left in between. The CDR3 covers 20 residues. CDR3 region: CASSFYYVGRTGQGLETQYF. The DNA for the CDR3 is TGTGCCAGCAGTTTTTATTACGTCGGGAGGACAGGGCAAGGGCTGGAGACCCAGTACTTC. The entire variable domain, with the rest obtained from reference TRBV28 and TRBJ2-5, is as follows: DVKVTQSSRYLVKRTGEKVFLECVQDMDHENMFWYRQDPGLGLRLIYFSYDVKMKEKGDIPEGYSVSREKKERFSLILESASTNQTSMYLCASSFYYVGRTGQGLETQYFGPGTRLLVL.

The chain couples TRBV28 to TRBJ1-1, with a tentative D call TRBD1 (6 bases). Germline values: CDR1 MDHEN, CDR2 SYDVKM. V gave up 3 bases and J gave up 0 bases, with 20 bases separating them. This CDR3 spans 18 amino acids. The CDR3 DNA reads as TGTGCCAGCAGTTTCCCCTCACAGGGTTCGAGGATGAACACTGAAGCTTTCTTT. Translated, it gives CASSFPSQGSRMNTEAFF.

The chain recombines TRBV18 with TRBJ2-3; no clear D. CDR1 and CDR2 (germline): KGHSH, LQKENI. This CDR3 spans 14 amino acids. V was clipped by 0 bases and J by 0 bases, with 4 bases between them. CDR3 amino acids: CASSPPESTDTQYF. For the CDR3, the DNA is TGTGCCAGCTCACCACCGGAGAGCACAGATACGCAGTATTTT.

This sequence joins TRBV6-1 and TRBJ2-7; 8 bases are a match to TRBD1. Per the germline V gene, CDR1 is MNHNS and CDR2 is SASEGT. Trimming removed 2 bases from V and 1 base from J; junction bases left unmatched: 4. The CDR3 covers 15 residues. The CDR3 DNA reads as TGTGCCAGCAGTGAACTAGGACAGGGATCCTACGAGCAGTACTTC. This gives the protein CASSELGQGSYEQYF.

This chain connects TRBV7-9 to TRBJ2-1, with 7 positions matching TRBD2. CDR3 size: 14 residues. The trim removed 2 bases at V and 9 bases at J, leaving 7 bases unmatched. Germline V lookup: CDR1 SEHNR, CDR2 FQNEAQ (reference sequence). The CDR3 DNA reads TGTGCCAGCAGCTTAAGTGGGAGGGCCGCTGAGCAGTTCTTC. Translating gives CASSLSGRAAEQFF.

The rearrangement links TRBV7-8 to TRBJ2-6, with 11 bases identical to TRBD2. Germline trimming cut 4 bases from V and 0 bases from J; bases unmatched to any gene: 5. Germline V gene data show CDR1 as SGHVS and CDR2 as FQNEAQ. This CDR3 has 18 residues. The CDR3 sequence is CASSSTGTSGSGANVLTF. The DNA of the CDR3 is TGTGCCAGCAGCTCTACCGGGACTAGCGGCTCTGGGGCCAACGTCCTGACTTTC.

The V and J genes are TRBV28 and TRBJ2-5; maybe TRBD1 (5 bases). The last part of the DNA fits TRBJ2-7 better; the J call may be wrong. Per the germline V gene, CDR1 is MDHEN and CDR2 is SYDVKM. This CDR3 spans 17 amino acids. CDR3 nucleotide sequence: TGTGCCAGCAGTCCCGACCAGACAGTTTGGGACTCCTACGAGCAGTACTTC. This codes for CASSPDQTVWDSYEQYF.

The chain is built from TRBV6-1 and TRBJ1-1; TRBD1 aligns across 12 bases. Germline CDR1 reads MNHNS; CDR2 reads SASEGT. J was trimmed by 9 bases and V by 5 bases; bases with no gene match: 7. CDR3 length: 14 residues. Here the CDR3 reads CASSTGQGATKAFF. In DNA form, the CDR3 reads TGTGCCAGCAGTACGGGACAGGGGGCTACTAAAGCTTTCTTT.

This chain joins TRBV19 and TRBJ1-3; D remains unclear. CDR1 and CDR2 (germline): LNHDA, SQIVND (reference sequence). The V end was cut by 6 bases, the J end by 2 bases, with 11 bases between. This CDR3 spans 14 amino acids. CDR3 in amino acids: CASRGGRAGNTIYF. In nucleotides, the CDR3 is TGTGCCAGTAGAGGCGGCAGAGCTGGAAACACCATATATTTT.

The chain is built from TRBV19 and TRBJ1-5; 7 bases map to TRBD1. This CDR3 has 16 amino acids. V shed 5 bases and J 1 base; nucleotides not matched to a gene: 8. The germline V gene has CDR1 LNHDA and CDR2 SQIVND (reference sequence). CDR3 DNA: TGTGCCAGTAGTCCTATAGGACAGGCCAGCAATCAGCCCCAGCATTTT. Translated: CASSPIGQASNQPQHF.

This clone appeared a single time. The chain combines TRBV6-1 with TRBJ2-4; 13 positions agree with TRBD2. CDR1 and CDR2 (germline): MNHNS, SASEGT. V lost 4 bases, J lost 5 bases, and 14 bases stayed unmatched. This CDR3 has 19 amino acids. The CDR3 region is CASSGFGLAGAGGENIQYF. The CDR3 nucleotides read TGTGCCAGCAGTGGTTTTGGACTAGCGGGAGCAGGGGGGGAAAACATTCAGTACTTC.